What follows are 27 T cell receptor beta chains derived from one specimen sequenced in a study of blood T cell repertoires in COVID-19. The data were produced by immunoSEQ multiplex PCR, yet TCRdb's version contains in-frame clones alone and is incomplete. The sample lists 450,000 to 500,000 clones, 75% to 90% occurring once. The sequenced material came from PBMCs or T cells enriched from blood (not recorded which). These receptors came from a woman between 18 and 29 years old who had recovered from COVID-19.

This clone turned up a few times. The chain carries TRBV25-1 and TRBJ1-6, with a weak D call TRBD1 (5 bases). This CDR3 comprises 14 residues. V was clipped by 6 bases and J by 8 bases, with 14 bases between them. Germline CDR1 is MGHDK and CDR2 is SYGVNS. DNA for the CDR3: TGTGCCAGCAGCGGAGGGGTTTGGGATTCACCCCTCCACTTT. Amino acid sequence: CASSGGVWDSPLHF.

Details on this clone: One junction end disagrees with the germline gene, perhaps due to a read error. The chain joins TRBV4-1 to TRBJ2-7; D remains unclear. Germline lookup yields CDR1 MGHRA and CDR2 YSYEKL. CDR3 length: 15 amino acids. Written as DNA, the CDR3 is TGCGCCAGCAGCCAAGCAGGCACCCCAGGCTACCAGCAGTACTTC. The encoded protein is CASSQAGTPGYQQYF.

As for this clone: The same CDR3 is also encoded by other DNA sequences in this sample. The CDR3 here is CASSIGAGIGQPQHF. In DNA form, the CDR3 reads TGTGCCAGTAGTATTGGGGCAGGAATCGGGCAGCCCCAGCATTTT. This chain connects TRBV19 to TRBJ1-5; maybe TRBD1 (5 bases). The V gene lost 3 bases and the J gene lost 7 bases, with 16 bases spanning the gap. The CDR3 loop spans 15 amino acids. The germline V gene has CDR1 LNHDA and CDR2 SQIVND (reference sequence).

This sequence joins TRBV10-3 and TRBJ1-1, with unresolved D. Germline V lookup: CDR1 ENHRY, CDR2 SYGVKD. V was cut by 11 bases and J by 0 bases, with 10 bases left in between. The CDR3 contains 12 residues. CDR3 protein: CASSPMNTEAFF. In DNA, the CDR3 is TGTGCCTCGAGTCCCATGAACACTGAAGCTTTCTTT.

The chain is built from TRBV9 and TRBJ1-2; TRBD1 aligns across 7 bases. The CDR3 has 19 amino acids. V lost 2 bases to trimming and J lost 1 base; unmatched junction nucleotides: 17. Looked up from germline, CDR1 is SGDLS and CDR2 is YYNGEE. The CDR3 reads CASSVSVEGQRTNNYGYTF. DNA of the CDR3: TGTGCCAGCAGCGTTTCAGTGGAGGGACAGAGAACCAATAACTATGGCTACACCTTC.

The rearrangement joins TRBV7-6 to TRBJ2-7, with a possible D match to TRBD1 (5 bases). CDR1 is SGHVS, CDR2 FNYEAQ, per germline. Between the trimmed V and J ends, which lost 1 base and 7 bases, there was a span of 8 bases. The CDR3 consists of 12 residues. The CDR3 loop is CASSLVGLEQYF. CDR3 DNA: TGTGCCAGCAGCTTAGTGGGGCTGGAGCAGTACTTC.

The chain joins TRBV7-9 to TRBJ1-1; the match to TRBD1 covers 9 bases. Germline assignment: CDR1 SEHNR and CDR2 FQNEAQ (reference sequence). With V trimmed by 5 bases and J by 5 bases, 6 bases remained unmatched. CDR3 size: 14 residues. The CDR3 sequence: CASSPDRGETEAFF. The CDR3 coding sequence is TGTGCCAGCAGCCCCGACAGGGGGGAGACTGAAGCTTTCTTT.

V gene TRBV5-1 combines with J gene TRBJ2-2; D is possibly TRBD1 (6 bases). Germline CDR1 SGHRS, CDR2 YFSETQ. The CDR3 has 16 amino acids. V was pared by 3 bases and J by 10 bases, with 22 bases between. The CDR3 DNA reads TGCGCCAGCAGCTCGACCAAGACAGGATCCTTGGAGGAGCTGTTTTTT. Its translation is CASSSTKTGSLEELFF.

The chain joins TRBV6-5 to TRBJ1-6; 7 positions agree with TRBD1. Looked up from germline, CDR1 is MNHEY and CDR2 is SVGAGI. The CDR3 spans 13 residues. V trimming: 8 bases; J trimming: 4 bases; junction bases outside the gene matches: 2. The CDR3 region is CASSDRYNSPLHF. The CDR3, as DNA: TGTGCCAGCTCGGACAGGTATAATTCACCCCTCCACTTT.

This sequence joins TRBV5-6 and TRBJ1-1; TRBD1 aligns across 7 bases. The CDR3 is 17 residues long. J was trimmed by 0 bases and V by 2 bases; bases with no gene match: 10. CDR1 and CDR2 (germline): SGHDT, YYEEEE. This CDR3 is CASSLLTTGAMNTEAFF. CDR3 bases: TGTGCCAGCAGCTTACTTACTACAGGGGCGATGAACACTGAAGCTTTCTTT.

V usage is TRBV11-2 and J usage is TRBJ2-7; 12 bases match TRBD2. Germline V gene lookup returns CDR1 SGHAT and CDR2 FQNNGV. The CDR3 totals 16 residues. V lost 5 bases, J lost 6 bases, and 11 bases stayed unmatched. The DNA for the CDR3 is TGTGCCAGCAGCCTAAGGACTAGCGGGGAGAATGCCGAGCAGTACTTC. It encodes CASSLRTSGENAEQYF.

CDR3 bases: TGTGCCACCAGCAGAGCTCCGACAGGGCGGGACAATCAGCCCCAGCATTTT. Its translation: CATSRAPTGRDNQPQHF. V is TRBV15 and J is TRBJ1-5; 7 bases map to TRBD1. The V and J ends lost 1 base and 3 bases, in that order; junction bases with no gene match: 9. The CDR3 sequence is 17 residues long. Germline CDR1 reads LNHNV; CDR2 reads YYDKDF (reference sequence).

Here the CDR3 reads CASSYLGGTEAFF. The CDR3 nucleotides are TGTGCCAGCTCTTACCTCGGGGGAACTGAAGCTTTCTTT. The chain uses TRBV2 and TRBJ1-1; D perhaps matches TRBD1 (5 bases). This CDR3 is 13 amino acids long. V was trimmed by 8 bases and J by 5 bases, leaving 15 bases between them. The germline gives CDR1 SNHLY, CDR2 FYNNEI.

In nucleotides, the CDR3 is TGTGCCAGCGGTCTAGCGGGGCGGGGGGAGACCCAGTACTTC. Translated: CASGLAGRGETQYF. V gene TRBV3-1 (or the pseudogene TRBV3-2) combines with J gene TRBJ2-5, with 9 nucleotides matching TRBD2. The CDR3 extends over 14 amino acids. After removal of 8 bases from V and 5 bases from J, the junction contained 9 bases not matched to a gene. Per germline, CDR1 LGHDT and CDR2 YNNKEL (reference sequence).

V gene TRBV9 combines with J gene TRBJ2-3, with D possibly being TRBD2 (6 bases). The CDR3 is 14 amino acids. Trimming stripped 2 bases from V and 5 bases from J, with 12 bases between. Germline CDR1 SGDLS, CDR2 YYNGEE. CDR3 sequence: CASSVGAEGDTQYF. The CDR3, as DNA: TGTGCCAGCAGCGTCGGCGCGGAGGGAGATACGCAGTATTTT.

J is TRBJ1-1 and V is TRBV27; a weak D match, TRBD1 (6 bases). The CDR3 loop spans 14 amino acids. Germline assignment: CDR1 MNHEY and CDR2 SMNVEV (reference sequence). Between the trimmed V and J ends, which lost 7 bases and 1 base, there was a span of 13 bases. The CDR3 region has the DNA TGTGCCAGCAACATCAGGGGCTCGAACACTGAAGCTTTCTTT. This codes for CASNIRGSNTEAFF.

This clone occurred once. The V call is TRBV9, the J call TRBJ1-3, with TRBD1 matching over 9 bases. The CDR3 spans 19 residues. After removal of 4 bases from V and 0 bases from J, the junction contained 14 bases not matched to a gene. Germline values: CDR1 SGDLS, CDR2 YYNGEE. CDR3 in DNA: TGTGCCAGCAGCTCCCGGGACAGGGTCTGGGGAAACTCTGGAAACACCATATATTTT. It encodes CASSSRDRVWGNSGNTIYF.

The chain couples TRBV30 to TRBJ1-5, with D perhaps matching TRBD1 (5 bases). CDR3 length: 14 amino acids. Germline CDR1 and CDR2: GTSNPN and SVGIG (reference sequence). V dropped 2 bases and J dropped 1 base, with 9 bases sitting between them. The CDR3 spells CAWSKGYSNQPQHF. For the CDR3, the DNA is TGTGCCTGGAGTAAGGGGTACAGCAATCAGCCCCAGCATTTT. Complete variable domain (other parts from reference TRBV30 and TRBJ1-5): SQTIHQWPATLVQPVGSPLSLECTVEGTSNPNLYWYRQAAGRGLQLLFYSVGIGQISSEVPQNLSASRPQDRQFILSSKKLLLSDSGFYLCAWSKGYSNQPQHFGDGTRLSIL.

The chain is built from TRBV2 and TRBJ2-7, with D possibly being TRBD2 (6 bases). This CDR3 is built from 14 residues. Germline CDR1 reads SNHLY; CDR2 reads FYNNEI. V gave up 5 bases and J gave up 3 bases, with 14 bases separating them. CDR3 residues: CASSFTRRDYEQYF. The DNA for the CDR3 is TGTGCCAGCAGTTTTACTAGGCGGGACTACGAGCAGTACTTC.

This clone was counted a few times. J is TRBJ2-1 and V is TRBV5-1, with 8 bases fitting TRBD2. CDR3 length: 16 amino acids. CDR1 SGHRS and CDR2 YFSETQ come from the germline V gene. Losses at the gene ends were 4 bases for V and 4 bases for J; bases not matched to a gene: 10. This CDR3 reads CASSAQGAGGYNEQFF. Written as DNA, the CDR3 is TGCGCCAGCAGCGCCCAGGGTGCGGGAGGATACAATGAGCAGTTCTTC.

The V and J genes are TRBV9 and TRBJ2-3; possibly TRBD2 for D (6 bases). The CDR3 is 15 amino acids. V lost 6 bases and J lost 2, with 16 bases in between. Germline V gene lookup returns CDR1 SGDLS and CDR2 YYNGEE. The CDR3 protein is CASTPWGVVTDTQYF. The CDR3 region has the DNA TGTGCCAGCACCCCATGGGGGGTGGTCACAGATACGCAGTATTTT.

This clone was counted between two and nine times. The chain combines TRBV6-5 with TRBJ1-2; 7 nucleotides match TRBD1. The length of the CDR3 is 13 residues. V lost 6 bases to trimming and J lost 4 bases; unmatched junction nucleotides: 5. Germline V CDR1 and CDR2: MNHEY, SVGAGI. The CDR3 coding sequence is TGTGCCAGCAGACGTCAGGGGGGCTATGGCTACACCTTC. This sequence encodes CASRRQGGYGYTF.

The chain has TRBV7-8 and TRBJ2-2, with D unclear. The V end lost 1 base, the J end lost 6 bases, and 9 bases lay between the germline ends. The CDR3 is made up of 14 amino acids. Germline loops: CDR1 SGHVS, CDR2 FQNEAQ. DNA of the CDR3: TGTGCCAGCAGCTTAGTCAGGCGAGCCGGGGAGCTGTTTTTT. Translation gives CASSLVRRAGELFF.

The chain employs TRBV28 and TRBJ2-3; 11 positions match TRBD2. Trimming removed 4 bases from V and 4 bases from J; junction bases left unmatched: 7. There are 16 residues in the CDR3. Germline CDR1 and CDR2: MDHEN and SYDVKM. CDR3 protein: CASSSASGGRADTQYF. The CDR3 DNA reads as TGTGCCAGCAGTTCCGCTAGCGGGGGGAGGGCAGATACGCAGTATTTT.

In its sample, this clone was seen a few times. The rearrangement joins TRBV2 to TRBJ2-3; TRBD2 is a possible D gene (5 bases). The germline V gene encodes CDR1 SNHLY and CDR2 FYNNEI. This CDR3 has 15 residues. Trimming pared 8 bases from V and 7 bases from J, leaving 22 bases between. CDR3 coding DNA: TGTGCCAGCGCCAGAGGCGGAACCGGGGAGAATACGCAGTATTTT. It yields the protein CASARGGTGENTQYF. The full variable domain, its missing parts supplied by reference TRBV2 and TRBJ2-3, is EPEVTQTPSHQVTQMGQEVILRCVPISNHLYFYWYRQILGQKVEFLVSFYNNEISEKSEIFDDQFSVERPDGSNFTLKIRSTKLEDSAMYFCASARGGTGENTQYFGPGTRLTVL.

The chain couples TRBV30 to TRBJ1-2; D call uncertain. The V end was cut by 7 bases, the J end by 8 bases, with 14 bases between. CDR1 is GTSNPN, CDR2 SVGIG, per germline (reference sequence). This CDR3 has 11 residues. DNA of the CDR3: TGTGCCTTGAGGGCCCCGGAGGGCTACACCTTC. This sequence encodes CALRAPEGYTF.

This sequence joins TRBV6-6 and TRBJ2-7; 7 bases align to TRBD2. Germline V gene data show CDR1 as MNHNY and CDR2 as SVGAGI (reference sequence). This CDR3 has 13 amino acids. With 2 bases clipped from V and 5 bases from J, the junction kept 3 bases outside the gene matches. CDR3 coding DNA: TGTGCCAGCAGTTACCGGGGGAGGGACGAGCAGTACTTC. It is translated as CASSYRGRDEQYF.